Below, 29 T cell receptor beta chains from the same sample are listed, as sequenced in a study of cytomegalovirus exposure and HLA in healthy donors. The PCR employed 60 Vbeta primers together with 13 Jbeta primers. Data came from immunoSEQ multiplex PCR; TCRdb stores just in-frame clones and leaves some out. The sample includes 150,000 to 200,000 clones, more than 70% seen only once; the top ten take about 1.4%. What was sequenced was PBMCs. The receptors were sampled from a girl between 10 and 17 years old in good health and CMV-seropositive.

This rearrangement joins TRBV10-3 to TRBJ2-7; 7 nucleotides agree with TRBD1. The CDR3 has 13 residues. The J segment lost 3 bases and the V segment lost 8 bases, leaving 7 bases of the junction unmatched. Germline CDR1 ENHRY, CDR2 SYGVKD. In DNA, the CDR3 is TGTGCCATCTCTCCCGGGACAGTCTACGAGCAGTACTTC. Protein: CAISPGTVYEQYF.

This sequence joins TRBV6-1 and TRBJ2-7; D gene unclear. Trimming pared 6 bases from V and 4 bases from J, leaving 13 bases between. The germline V gene has CDR1 MNHNS and CDR2 SASEGT. This CDR3 region has 13 residues. The CDR3 spells CASRLADKYEQYF. DNA of the CDR3: TGTGCCAGCAGATTGGCAGATAAGTACGAGCAGTACTTC.

The chain couples TRBV5-1 to TRBJ2-2; D perhaps matches TRBD2 (6 bases). The V end was cut by 3 bases, the J end by 0 bases, with 18 bases between. The germline CDR1 and CDR2 sequences are SGHRS and YFSETQ. CDR3 length equals 18 residues. The CDR3 loop is CASSSRPGEASNTGELFF. Written as DNA, the CDR3 is TGCGCCAGCAGCTCCAGACCGGGAGAGGCCTCGAACACCGGGGAGCTGTTTTTT.

The rearrangement uses TRBV5-4 and TRBJ2-3, with D possibly TRBD2 on 6 matching bases. Trimming took 5 bases from V and 4 from J, leaving 17 bases between them. The CDR3 is made up of 15 amino acids. Germline V gene data show CDR1 as SGHNT and CDR2 as YYREEE (reference sequence). CDR3 loop: CASRPWGWEADTQYF. The CDR3 coding sequence is TGTGCCAGCAGACCTTGGGGATGGGAGGCAGATACGCAGTATTTT.

The CDR3 sequence: CASSWVRLSGRLGDTQYF. The CDR3 DNA follows: TGTGCCAGCAGCTGGGTTCGGCTCAGCGGGAGGCTCGGAGATACGCAGTATTTT. V is TRBV5-6 and J is TRBJ2-3; 9 positions match TRBD2. This CDR3 has 18 amino acids. V lost 3 bases to trimming and J lost 5 bases; unmatched junction nucleotides: 16. Germline CDR1 SGHDT, CDR2 YYEEEE. Combining the CDR3 with reference TRBV5-6 and TRBJ2-3 gives the whole variable domain DAGVTQSPTHLIKTRGQQVTLRCSPKSGHDTVSWYQQALGQGPQFIFQYYEEEERQRGNFPDRFSGHQFPNYSSELNVNALLLGDSALYLCASSWVRLSGRLGDTQYFGPGTRLTVL.

The V gene is TRBV6-5, the J gene TRBJ2-3; maybe TRBD1 (5 bases). Deletions cut 8 bases from V and 2 bases from J, with 14 bases between. There are 14 residues in the CDR3. The germline gives CDR1 MNHEY, CDR2 SVGAGI. In nucleotides, the CDR3 is TGTGCCAGCCGTCGGTCTGGGGCCACAGATACGCAGTATTTT. This translates into CASRRSGATDTQYF.

This chain connects TRBV29-1 to TRBJ2-5; the match to TRBD1 covers 8 bases. The CDR3 contains 12 residues. The J segment lost 14 bases and the V segment lost 3 bases, leaving 11 bases of the junction unmatched. Germline V gene lookup returns CDR1 SQVTM and CDR2 ANQGSEA. This CDR3 reads CSVDSRQGTPYF. CDR3 DNA: TGCAGCGTTGACAGCAGACAGGGGACCCCATACTTC.

The gene calls are TRBV6-5 and TRBJ1-2; D might be TRBD1 (5 bases). CDR3 length: 12 residues. V lost 5 bases and J lost 5, with 9 bases in between. The germline CDR1 and CDR2 sequences are MNHEY and SVGAGI. The CDR3 protein is CASSPGSYGYTF. The CDR3, as DNA: TGTGCCAGCAGTCCAGGGTCGTATGGCTACACCTTC.

This clone was counted once. This rearrangement joins TRBV29-1 to TRBJ2-1; the D gene is possibly TRBD2 (6 bases). Germline V gene data show CDR1 as SQVTM and CDR2 as ANQGSEA. V lost 6 bases and J 8 bases, leaving 26 bases between the germline ends. The CDR3 has 16 amino acids. The CDR3 region is CSVVRLVEYSFDEQFF. The CDR3 coding sequence is TGCAGCGTCGTCCGACTAGTCGAGTATAGCTTCGATGAGCAGTTCTTC.

This rearrangement joins TRBV29-1 to TRBJ2-3; 8 bases match TRBD2. V gave up 3 bases and J gave up 1 base; unmatched junction bases: 6. This CDR3 comprises 15 residues. Germline-derived CDR1 and CDR2 are SQVTM and ANQGSEA. The chain's CDR3 is CSVDGRREGTDTQYF. CDR3 DNA: TGCAGCGTTGACGGTAGGCGGGAGGGCACAGATACGCAGTATTTT.

V is TRBV6-6 and J is TRBJ1-5; D unresolved. The CDR3 is made up of 16 amino acids. Germline V CDR1 and CDR2: MNHNY, SVGAGI (reference sequence). The V and J ends lost 2 bases and 0 bases respectively, with 11 bases between them. In nucleotides, the CDR3 is TGTGCCAGCAGTTACGGGAGGGCCTATAGCAATCAGCCCCAGCATTTT. This encodes CASSYGRAYSNQPQHF.

The V and J genes are TRBV18 and TRBJ2-7; D is perhaps TRBD2 (5 bases). This CDR3 has 14 residues. The germline CDR1 and CDR2 sequences are KGHSH and LQKENI. V was pared by 0 bases and J by 5 bases, with 11 bases between. The CDR3 DNA reads as TGTGCCAGCTCACCACCCCGGAGGTCCCACGAGCAGTACTTC. Amino acids: CASSPPRRSHEQYF.

The chain carries TRBV10-2 and TRBJ1-1; D not certain. This CDR3 contains 14 residues. Looked up from germline, CDR1 is WSHSY and CDR2 is SAAADI. The V gene lost 3 bases and the J gene lost 1 base, with 9 bases spanning the gap. The CDR3 sequence is CASSENSPNTEAFF. The DNA of the CDR3 is TGCGCCAGCAGTGAAAACAGTCCGAACACTGAAGCTTTCTTT.

The sample holds a few counts of this clone. CDR3 sequence (DNA): TGTGCCTGGAGTCCGCGAAGTGGCTACGAGCAGTACTTC. This gives the protein CAWSPRSGYEQYF. This chain uses TRBV30 with TRBJ2-7; D unclear. Germline lookup yields CDR1 GTSNPN and CDR2 SVGIG (reference sequence). V was pared by 2 bases and J by 3 bases, with 11 bases between. The CDR3 length is 13 residues.

The V gene is TRBV7-2, the J gene TRBJ1-4; TRBD1 might be the D (6 bases). The V gene lost 5 bases and the J gene lost 8 bases, with 15 bases spanning the gap. The CDR3 has 14 residues. Germline CDR1 is SGHTA and CDR2 is FQGNSA. CDR3 bases: TGTGCCAGCAGCGCAAACCAGGGGAACGAAAAACTGTTTTTT. The encoded protein is CASSANQGNEKLFF. Filled out from reference TRBV7-2 and TRBJ1-4, the complete variable domain reads GAGVSQSPSNKVTEKGKDVELRCDPISGHTALYWYRQSLGQGLEFLIYFQGNSAPDKSGLPSDRFSAERTGGSVSTLTIQRTQQEDSAVYLCASSANQGNEKLFFGSGTQLSVL.

This clone was seen a few times. This chain joins TRBV5-1 and TRBJ2-1; TRBD2 matches at 14 bases. J was trimmed by 7 bases and V by 3 bases; bases with no gene match: 3. This CDR3 has 15 amino acids. Germline-derived CDR1 and CDR2 are SGHRS and YFSETQ. The CDR3: CASSWGLAGANEQFF. In DNA, the CDR3 is TGCGCCAGCAGCTGGGGACTAGCGGGAGCGAATGAGCAGTTCTTC. The entire variable domain, with the rest obtained from reference TRBV5-1 and TRBJ2-1, is as follows: KAGVTQTPRYLIKTRGQQVTLSCSPISGHRSVSWYQQTPGQGLQFLFEYFSETQRNKGNFPGRFSGRQFSNSRSEMNVSTLELGDSALYLCASSWGLAGANEQFFGPGTRLTVL.

The chain uses TRBV5-1 and TRBJ1-1; TRBD1 is a possible D gene (6 bases). The germline CDR1 and CDR2 sequences are SGHRS and YFSETQ. The CDR3 is made up of 16 amino acids. V was shortened by 5 bases and J by 0 bases, with 17 bases between the two germline ends. The CDR3, as DNA: TGCGCCAGCAGGAACCTGAGACAGGTAATGAACACTGAAGCTTTCTTT. This sequence encodes CASRNLRQVMNTEAFF.

The chain carries TRBV7-8 and TRBJ2-7, with a possible D match to TRBD2 (6 bases). The CDR3 is made up of 14 amino acids. V shed 0 bases and J shed 3 bases, with 9 bases lying between them. Germline V gene sequence: CDR1 SGHVS, CDR2 FQNEAQ. This CDR3 reads CASSLAGGNYEQYF. Written as DNA, the CDR3 is TGTGCCAGCAGCTTAGCCGGCGGGAACTACGAGCAGTACTTC.

The rearrangement links TRBV2 to TRBJ2-3; TRBD2 might be the D (5 bases). CDR3 size: 15 residues. Germline V CDR1 and CDR2: SNHLY, FYNNEI. V was clipped by 6 bases and J by 5 bases, with 18 bases between them. The CDR3 DNA reads as TGTGCCAGCAGGCCGGGGTTATTCTCAGGAGATACGCAGTATTTT. Protein: CASRPGLFSGDTQYF.

This chain uses TRBV30 with TRBJ1-2, with a tentative D call TRBD1 (5 bases). The V end lost 3 bases, the J end lost 3 bases, and 23 bases lay between the germline ends. This CDR3 is 17 amino acids long. CDR1 and CDR2 from the germline V gene are GTSNPN and SVGIG (reference sequence). The CDR3: CAWSGGPKITSYYGYTF. The CDR3 bases are TGTGCCTGGAGCGGGGGACCAAAAATCACCTCCTACTATGGCTACACCTTC.

The genes are TRBV4-1 and TRBJ2-5; perhaps TRBD1 as D (6 bases). The V end lost 4 bases, the J end lost 4 bases, and 22 bases lay between the germline ends. Germline V gene sequence: CDR1 MGHRA, CDR2 YSYEKL. The CDR3 loop spans 17 amino acids. Here the CDR3 DNA reads TGCGCCAGCAGCCGACAGCAGGGGCTGGGAACAAGAGAGACCCAGTACTTC. This gives the protein CASSRQQGLGTRETQYF.

This clone was counted once. The genes are TRBV7-2 and TRBJ2-5; D possibly corresponds to TRBD2 (6 bases). There are 15 residues in the CDR3. Trimming shortened V by 5 bases and J by 7 bases, and 20 bases separated the two germline ends. From germline, CDR1 is SGHTA and CDR2 FQGNSA. The CDR3 DNA reads as TGTGCCAGCAGCCCGGGACTCCGTAATGGGGGGACCCAGTACTTC. Its protein is CASSPGLRNGGTQYF.

This chain uses TRBV6-5 with TRBJ1-2; 7 bases fit TRBD1. CDR1 is MNHEY and CDR2 is SVGAGI in the germline V gene. V was clipped by 0 bases and J by 1 base; unmatched bases: 2. This CDR3 is 15 amino acids long. CDR3: CASSYSWDSNYGYTF. The CDR3 DNA reads as TGTGCCAGCAGTTACTCTTGGGACAGTAACTATGGCTACACCTTC.

This clone appeared a single time. The chain couples TRBV5-1 to TRBJ2-1, with D unclear. Germline V gene data show CDR1 as SGHRS and CDR2 as YFSETQ. V shed 0 bases and J shed 6 bases, with 4 bases lying between them. The CDR3 is made up of 12 amino acids. As DNA, the CDR3 is TGCGCCAGCAGCTTGGCAGGCAATGAGCAGTTCTTC. This sequence encodes CASSLAGNEQFF.

This chain joins TRBV27 and TRBJ2-7, with TRBD1 matching over 7 bases. The CDR3 has 16 amino acids. The germline V gene has CDR1 MNHEY and CDR2 SMNVEV (reference sequence). J lost 4 bases, V lost 2 bases, and 11 bases had no gene match. CDR3 region: CASSLGPGGLGYEQYF. Here the CDR3 DNA reads TGTGCCAGCAGTTTAGGTCCAGGGGGTTTGGGTTACGAGCAGTACTTC.

V and J are TRBV19 and TRBJ1-5, with D possibly matching TRBD1 (6 bases). The CDR3 loop spans 15 amino acids. CDR1 LNHDA and CDR2 SQIVND come from the germline V gene (reference sequence). V dropped 3 bases and J dropped 4 bases, with 13 bases sitting between them. CDR3 coding DNA: TGTGCCAGTAGTATGGGTGATAGGGGGAATCAGCCCCAGCATTTT. Translating it yields CASSMGDRGNQPQHF.

This clone has more than one count but fewer than ten. The V call is TRBV11-3, the J call TRBJ2-5; 8 nucleotides align to TRBD1. The germline CDR1 and CDR2 sequences are SGHNT and YENEEA. This CDR3 is built from 14 residues. J lost 1 base, V lost 5 bases, and 3 bases had no gene match. CDR3 DNA sequence: TGTGCCAGCAGCCCTGACAGGGGCCAAGAGACCCAGTACTTC. Its protein product is CASSPDRGQETQYF.

The chain uses TRBV10-3 and TRBJ2-7, with D perhaps matching TRBD2 (5 bases). Trimming stripped 5 bases from V and 0 bases from J, with 23 bases between. CDR3 length equals 18 residues. Germline-derived CDR1 and CDR2 are ENHRY and SYGVKD. This CDR3 reads CAISITPSGPGGSYEQYF. The CDR3 region has the DNA TGTGCCATCAGTATAACACCTTCCGGGCCCGGAGGCTCCTACGAGCAGTACTTC.

V is TRBV25-1 and J is TRBJ1-6; TRBD1 aligns across 10 bases. V shed 6 bases and J 0 bases; nucleotides not matched to a gene: 2. CDR3 length: 16 amino acids. Looked up from germline, CDR1 is MGHDK and CDR2 is SYGVNS. The CDR3 DNA reads as TGTGCCAGCAGGACAGGGGGCTACTCCTATAATTCACCCCTCCACTTT. It is translated as CASRTGGYSYNSPLHF.